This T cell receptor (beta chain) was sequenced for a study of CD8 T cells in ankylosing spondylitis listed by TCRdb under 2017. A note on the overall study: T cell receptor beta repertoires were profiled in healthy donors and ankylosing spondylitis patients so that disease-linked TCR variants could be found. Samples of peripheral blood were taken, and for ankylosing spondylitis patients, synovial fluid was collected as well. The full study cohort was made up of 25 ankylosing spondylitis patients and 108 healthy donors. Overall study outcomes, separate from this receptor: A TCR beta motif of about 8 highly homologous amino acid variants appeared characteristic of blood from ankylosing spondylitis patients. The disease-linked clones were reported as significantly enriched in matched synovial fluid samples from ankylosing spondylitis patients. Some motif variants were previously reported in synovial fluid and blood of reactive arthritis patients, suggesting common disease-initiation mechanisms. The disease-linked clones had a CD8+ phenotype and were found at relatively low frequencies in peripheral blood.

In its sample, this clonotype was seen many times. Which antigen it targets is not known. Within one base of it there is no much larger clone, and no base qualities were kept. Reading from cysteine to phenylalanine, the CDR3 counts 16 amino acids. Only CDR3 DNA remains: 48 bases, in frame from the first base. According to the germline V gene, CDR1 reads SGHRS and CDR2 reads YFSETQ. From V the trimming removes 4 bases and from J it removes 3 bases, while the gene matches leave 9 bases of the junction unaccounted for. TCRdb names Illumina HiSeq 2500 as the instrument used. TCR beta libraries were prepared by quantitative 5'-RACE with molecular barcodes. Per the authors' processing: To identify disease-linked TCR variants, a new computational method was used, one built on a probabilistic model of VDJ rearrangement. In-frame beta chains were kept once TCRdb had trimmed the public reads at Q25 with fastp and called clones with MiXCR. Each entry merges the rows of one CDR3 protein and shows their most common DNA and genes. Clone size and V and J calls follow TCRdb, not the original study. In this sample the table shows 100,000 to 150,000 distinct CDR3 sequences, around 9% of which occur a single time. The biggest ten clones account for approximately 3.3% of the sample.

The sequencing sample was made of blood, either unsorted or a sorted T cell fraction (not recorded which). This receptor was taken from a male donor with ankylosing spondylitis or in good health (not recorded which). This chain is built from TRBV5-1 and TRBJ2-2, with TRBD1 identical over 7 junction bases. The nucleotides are TGCGCCAGCAGCCTCCTGGGAAGGGGGCACACCGGGGAGCTGTTTTTT. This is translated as CASSLLGRGHTGELFF.